Included here is one T cell receptor (beta chain) sequence, with context. The sample carries other DNA sequences with the same CDR3. The method was immunoSEQ multiplex PCR; TCRdb's version includes in-frame clones alone and lacks a portion of them. The data hold approximately 81,000 clones, with approximately 90% observed a single time. The data derive from a study of blood T cell repertoires in COVID-19. The CDR3 loop spans 15 amino acids. Germline CDR1 and CDR2: SGHRS and YFSETQ. With 5 bases clipped from V and 0 bases from J, the junction kept 4 bases outside the gene matches. This receptor was taken from a woman in her forties or fifties with acute COVID-19. The V gene is TRBV5-1, the J gene TRBJ2-3; 9 bases fit TRBD2. The material sequenced was PBMCs or T cells enriched from blood (not recorded which). The CDR3 bases are TGCGCCAGCAGTGCTAGCGGGGCCAGCACAGATACGCAGTATTTT. Encoded protein: CASSASGASTDTQYF.